This TCR beta chain was observed in a study of response to subunit inactivated influenza vaccine. Comment on this clonotype: Its antigen is unknown.

Between the trimmed V and J ends, which lost 6 bases and 8 bases, there was a span of 11 bases. The CDR3 loop spans 12 amino acids. Germline CDR1 and CDR2: SEHNR and FQNEAQ (reference sequence). Findings and limits, study-wide: Authors proposed each seasonal influenza vaccination draws in few new T cells.

MiXCR, applied by TCRdb to the RT-PCR reads, yields one record per CDR3 protein. The sample includes under 950,000 distinct CDR3 sequences, 21% seen only once; the top ten take roughly a tenth. The chain carries TRBV7-9 and TRBJ2-1; maybe TRBD2 (5 bases). This clonotype was sampled from a man between 50 and 59 years old who received an inactivated influenza vaccine. The sample here was PBMCs from blood, taken more than 4 days after vaccination. This CDR3 reads CASRLVTDEQFF. The CDR3 nucleotides read TGTGCCAGCAGACTAGTGACGGATGAGCAGTTCTTC.